Listed below are T cell receptor beta chains from one sample, sequenced in a study of Ad26.COV2.S vaccination and SARS-CoV-2 variants. Only in-frame clones appear in the TCRdb table, and some are missing; sequencing was by immunoSEQ multiplex PCR. The data hold about 400,000 clones, with about 88% observed a single time. Sequenced here: peripheral blood, sampled in a trial of Ad26.COV2.S vaccine versus placebo. The receptor set was obtained from a person between 18 and 65 years old who received the Ad26.COV2.S COVID-19 vaccine or a placebo. Each CDR3 is given with its conserved first and last residue. Fields, in order: CDR3 length, D gene, J gene, V gene, clone size, CDR3 protein, CDR3 DNA. D genes are given only for firm matches. The listing skips clone size in some rows; elsewhere it reads once, few, many or a size class.

cdr3_length: 16
d_call: NA
j_call: TRBJ2-1
v_call: TRBV5-1
clone_size: once
cdr3_aa: CASSLVLGSSYNEQFF
cdr3_nt: TGCGCCAGCAGCTTGGTGTTAGGAAGCTCCTACAATGAGCAGTTCTTC

cdr3_length: 15
d_call: TRBD1
j_call: TRBJ2-5
v_call: TRBV5-1
clone_size: NA
cdr3_aa: CASSRQGAYQETQYF
cdr3_nt: TGCGCCAGCAGCAGACAGGGGGCCTACCAAGAGACCCAGTACTTC

cdr3_length: 16
d_call: NA
j_call: TRBJ1-4
v_call: TRBV11-2
clone_size: NA
cdr3_aa: CASSLARGSTNEKLFF
cdr3_nt: TGTGCCAGCAGCTTAGCCAGGGGTTCGACTAATGAAAAACTGTTTTTT

cdr3_length: 13
d_call: NA
j_call: TRBJ2-1
v_call: TRBV3-1/TRBV3-2
clone_size: NA
cdr3_aa: CASSQSRYNEQFF
cdr3_nt: TGTGCCAGCAGCCAATCGCGGTACAATGAGCAGTTCTTC

cdr3_length: 16
d_call: NA
j_call: TRBJ2-7
v_call: TRBV6-2/TRBV6-3
clone_size: NA
cdr3_aa: CASSPRSTGARYEQYF
cdr3_nt: TGTGCCAGCAGTCCACGTAGCACGGGGGCGAGGTACGAGCAGTACTTC

cdr3_length: 16
d_call: TRBD1
j_call: TRBJ2-7
v_call: TRBV28
clone_size: NA
cdr3_aa: CASSLNIGQGNYEQYF
cdr3_nt: TGTGCCAGCAGTTTGAATATAGGACAGGGTAACTACGAGCAGTACTTC

cdr3_length: 15
d_call: NA
j_call: TRBJ1-2
v_call: TRBV7-2
clone_size: NA
cdr3_aa: CASSLVGQPNYGYTF
cdr3_nt: TGTGCCAGCAGCTTAGTAGGACAGCCAAACTATGGCTACACCTTC

cdr3_length: 15
d_call: TRBD2
j_call: TRBJ2-1
v_call: TRBV28
clone_size: few
cdr3_aa: CASSTHSGSMYEQFF
cdr3_nt: TGTGCCAGCAGTACCCATAGCGGGAGTATGTATGAGCAGTTCTTC

cdr3_length: 15
d_call: TRBD2
j_call: TRBJ2-3
v_call: TRBV6-6
clone_size: once
cdr3_aa: CASSYPTSEADTQYF
cdr3_nt: TGTGCCAGCAGTTACCCGACTAGCGAAGCAGATACGCAGTATTTT

cdr3_length: 17
d_call: NA
j_call: TRBJ2-2
v_call: TRBV7-9
clone_size: NA
cdr3_aa: CASSLGVEVLNTGELFF
cdr3_nt: TGTGCCAGCAGCTTGGGGGTCGAGGTTCTGAACACCGGGGAGCTGTTTTTT

cdr3_length: 14
d_call: NA
j_call: TRBJ1-5
v_call: TRBV21-1
clone_size: NA
cdr3_aa: CASHTAVSNQPQHF
cdr3_nt: TGTGCCAGCCATACAGCAGTTAGCAATCAGCCCCAGCATTTT

cdr3_length: 17
d_call: TRBD2
j_call: TRBJ2-2
v_call: TRBV24-1
clone_size: NA
cdr3_aa: CATSDFLSGRNTGELFF
cdr3_nt: TGTGCCACCAGTGATTTCCTTAGCGGGAGGAACACCGGGGAGCTGTTTTTT

cdr3_length: 16
d_call: TRBD2
j_call: TRBJ2-3
v_call: TRBV11-2
clone_size: NA
cdr3_aa: CASSLVTGGGTDTQYF
cdr3_nt: TGTGCCAGCAGCTTAGTGACGGGAGGCGGTACAGATACGCAGTATTTT

cdr3_length: 16
d_call: NA
j_call: TRBJ1-5
v_call: TRBV4-1
clone_size: NA
cdr3_aa: CASSQGGPPHNQPQHF
cdr3_nt: TGCGCCAGCAGCCAGGGGGGTCCCCCCCACAATCAGCCCCAGCATTTT

cdr3_length: 13
d_call: NA
j_call: TRBJ1-2
v_call: TRBV5-4
clone_size: NA
cdr3_aa: CASSSDGNYGYTF
cdr3_nt: TGTGCCAGCAGCTCGGACGGCAACTATGGCTACACCTTC

cdr3_length: 13
d_call: NA
j_call: TRBJ2-7
v_call: TRBV18
clone_size: NA
cdr3_aa: CASSPTGTYEQYF
cdr3_nt: TGTGCCAGCTCACCGACAGGAACCTACGAGCAGTACTTC

cdr3_length: 16
d_call: NA
j_call: TRBJ1-4
v_call: TRBV7-2
clone_size: NA
cdr3_aa: CASSKQGHATNEKLFF
cdr3_nt: TGTGCCAGCAGCAAACAGGGCCATGCAACTAATGAAAAACTGTTTTTT

cdr3_length: 14
d_call: TRBD1
j_call: TRBJ2-7
v_call: TRBV28
clone_size: few
cdr3_aa: CATMERGRLGEQYF
cdr3_nt: TGTGCCACCATGGAGAGGGGGCGCTTGGGGGAGCAGTACTTC

cdr3_length: 13
d_call: NA
j_call: TRBJ2-2
v_call: TRBV27
clone_size: NA
cdr3_aa: CASSSVVFGELFF
cdr3_nt: TGTGCCAGCAGTTCGGTGGTATTTGGGGAGCTGTTTTTT

cdr3_length: 13
d_call: NA
j_call: TRBJ2-7
v_call: TRBV7-2
clone_size: NA
cdr3_aa: CASSPEGGYEQYF
cdr3_nt: TGTGCCAGCAGCCCCGAAGGGGGATACGAGCAGTACTTC

cdr3_length: 15
d_call: TRBD1
j_call: TRBJ1-2
v_call: TRBV27
clone_size: NA
cdr3_aa: CASSLEPTGGGGYTF
cdr3_nt: TGTGCCAGCAGTCTCGAACCGACAGGGGGGGGTGGCTACACCTTC

cdr3_length: 15
d_call: NA
j_call: TRBJ2-7
v_call: TRBV2
clone_size: once
cdr3_aa: CASSEARGATYEQYF
cdr3_nt: TGTGCCAGCAGTGAAGCGCGCGGGGCCACCTACGAGCAGTACTTC

cdr3_length: 15
d_call: NA
j_call: TRBJ1-2
v_call: TRBV4-3
clone_size: NA
cdr3_aa: CASNKNTGTGYGYTF
cdr3_nt: TGCGCCAGCAACAAAAACACAGGGACCGGCTATGGCTACACCTTC

cdr3_length: 15
d_call: TRBD1
j_call: TRBJ1-1
v_call: TRBV5-1
clone_size: NA
cdr3_aa: CASSSRDSGIIEAFF
cdr3_nt: TGCGCCAGCAGCTCACGGGACAGCGGAATTATTGAAGCTTTCTTT

cdr3_length: 13
d_call: NA
j_call: TRBJ1-1
v_call: TRBV5-6
clone_size: NA
cdr3_aa: CASSLTGNTEAFF
cdr3_nt: TGTGCCAGCAGCTTGACAGGGAACACTGAAGCTTTCTTT

cdr3_length: 13
d_call: TRBD1
j_call: TRBJ2-5
v_call: TRBV29-1
clone_size: NA
cdr3_aa: CSADLQGWETQYF
cdr3_nt: TGCAGCGCTGACCTACAGGGGTGGGAGACCCAGTACTTC

cdr3_length: 12
d_call: NA
j_call: TRBJ2-3
v_call: TRBV2
clone_size: NA
cdr3_aa: CASSFSTDTQYF
cdr3_nt: TGTGCCAGCAGTTTCTCCACAGATACGCAGTATTTT

cdr3_length: 16
d_call: NA
j_call: TRBJ2-3
v_call: TRBV11-2
clone_size: NA
cdr3_aa: CASSLDGGIEIDTQYF
cdr3_nt: TGTGCCAGCAGCTTAGATGGGGGTATAGAGATAGATACGCAGTATTTT

cdr3_length: 22
d_call: NA
j_call: TRBJ2-7
v_call: TRBV13
clone_size: NA
cdr3_aa: CASSGQGESGTSGLMSSYEQYF
cdr3_nt: TGTGCCAGCAGCGGACAGGGGGAATCCGGGACTAGCGGACTTATGTCCTCCTACGAGCAGTACTTC

cdr3_length: 14
d_call: NA
j_call: TRBJ1-5
v_call: TRBV4-1
clone_size: NA
cdr3_aa: CASSQRTPNQPQHF
cdr3_nt: TGCGCCAGCAGCCAAAGGACCCCAAATCAGCCCCAGCATTTT

cdr3_length: 10
d_call: NA
j_call: TRBJ1-2
v_call: TRBV20-1
clone_size: NA
cdr3_aa: CSARRNGYTF
cdr3_nt: TGCAGTGCTAGACGGAATGGCTACACCTTC